The clone carrying this TCR beta chain turned up a few times. Its antigen remains unidentified. The method was immunoSEQ multiplex PCR; TCRdb's version includes in-frame clones alone and lacks a portion of them. The repertoire holds approximately 98,000 clones, with about 90% as singletons. CDR1 is MNHEY and CDR2 is SVGAGI in the germline V gene. Deletions cut 1 base from V and 3 bases from J, with 8 bases between. The CDR3 sequence is 14 residues long. This sample was included in a study of Tregs in tolerant kidney transplant recipients. Overall study findings and caveats: Biological reproducibility was not directly addressed, but technical replication error appeared minimal.

The rearrangement links TRBV6-5 to TRBJ2-3; D possibly corresponds to TRBD1 (6 bases). Sample: CD4+ T cells from blood, taken before the transplant. This receptor was identified in a human donor who received a combined kidney and bone marrow transplant. The CDR3 nucleotides are TGTGCCAGCAGTTACTGGCAGGGGACAGATACGCAGTATTTT. It encodes CASSYWQGTDTQYF.